The entry below describes one TCR beta chain. The table came from immunoSEQ multiplex PCR; TCRdb's copy has only in-frame clones and leaves some out. The sample lists about 160,000 clones; more than 80% were seen once. The sample comes from a study of blood T cell repertoires in COVID-19. The wider study: The analysed material was cDNA or gDNA that came from T cells, B-cell-depleted T cells, or PBMCs.

The germline V gene encodes CDR1 MGHRA and CDR2 YSYEKL. There are 14 residues in the CDR3. Between the trimmed V and J ends, which lost 1 base and 0 bases, there was a span of 4 bases. This clonotype originated in a man aged 55-75 years with acute or convalescent COVID-19. This rearrangement joins TRBV4-1 to TRBJ1-3; D is undetermined. Sequenced sample: peripheral blood. This CDR3 reads CASSQVRSGNTIYF. In DNA form, the CDR3 reads TGCGCCAGCAGCCAAGTTCGCTCTGGAAACACCATATATTTT.